This paragraph covers one T cell receptor (beta chain) sequence. The record originates from a study of T cell changes during pregnancy in multiple sclerosis. The repertoire was sequenced with immunoSEQ multiplex PCR; TCRdb's copy has only in-frame clones and lacks some. The data contain 93,000 or so clones, 91% of them singletons. Germline lookup yields CDR1 SGDLS and CDR2 YYNGEE. V was pared by 0 bases and J by 1 base, with 10 bases between. This CDR3 is built from 16 residues. The chain carries TRBV9 and TRBJ1-4, with D perhaps matching TRBD1 (5 bases). This specimen was peripheral blood, taken before pregnancy. The clonotype comes from a female donor with multiple sclerosis, enrolled in a pregnancy study. The CDR3 spells CASSVGPGGTNEKLFF. The CDR3 nucleotides are TGTGCCAGCAGCGTAGGGCCGGGGGGAACTAATGAAAAACTGTTTTTT.